The T cell receptor beta chain described here comes from a study of T cells after yellow fever vaccination. Trimming took 4 bases from V and 3 from J, leaving 13 bases between them. The CDR3 is 14 amino acids. Germline CDR1 reads MGHRA; CDR2 reads YSYEKL. Template-switching 5'RACE yielded the TCR cDNA; a universal primer site and UMIs were added in the process. MiXCR was run by TCRdb on the 5' RACE reads, yielding one entry per CDR3 protein. This sample yields around 340,000 distinct CDR3 sequences, of which roughly 9.4% are seen a single time; about a sixth belongs to the top ten. This clonotype was counted many times.

This chain joins TRBV4-1 and TRBJ2-7; D is possibly TRBD1 (6 bases). Material: PBMCs, obtained on the day of the first yellow fever vaccination. This clonotype was sampled from a man aged 18-30 years who received the YFV17D yellow fever vaccine. CDR3 sequence reads: CASSPSTGSYEQYV. The CDR3 bases are TGCGCCAGCAGCCCTAGTACAGGGAGCTACGAGCAGTACGTC.